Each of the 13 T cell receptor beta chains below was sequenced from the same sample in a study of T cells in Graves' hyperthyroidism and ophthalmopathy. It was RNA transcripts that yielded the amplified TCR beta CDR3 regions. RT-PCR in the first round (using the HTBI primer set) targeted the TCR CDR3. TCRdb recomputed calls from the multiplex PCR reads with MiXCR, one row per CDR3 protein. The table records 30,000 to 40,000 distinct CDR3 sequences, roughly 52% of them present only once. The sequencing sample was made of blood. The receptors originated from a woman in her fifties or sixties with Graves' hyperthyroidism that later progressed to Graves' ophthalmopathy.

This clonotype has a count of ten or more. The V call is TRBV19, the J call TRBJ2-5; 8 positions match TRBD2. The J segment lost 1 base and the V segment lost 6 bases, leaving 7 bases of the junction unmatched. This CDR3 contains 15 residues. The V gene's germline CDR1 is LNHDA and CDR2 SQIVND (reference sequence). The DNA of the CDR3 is TGTGCCAGTAGCACCAACCTAGCGGGCCAAGAGACCCAGTACTTC. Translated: CASSTNLAGQETQYF.

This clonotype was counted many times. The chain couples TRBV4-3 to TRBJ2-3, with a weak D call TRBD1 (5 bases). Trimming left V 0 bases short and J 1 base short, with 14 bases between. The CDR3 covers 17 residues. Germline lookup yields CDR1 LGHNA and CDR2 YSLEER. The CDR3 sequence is CASSQDRIGVRTDTQYF. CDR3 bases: TGCGCCAGCAGCCAAGATAGGATAGGGGTCCGCACAGATACGCAGTATTTT.

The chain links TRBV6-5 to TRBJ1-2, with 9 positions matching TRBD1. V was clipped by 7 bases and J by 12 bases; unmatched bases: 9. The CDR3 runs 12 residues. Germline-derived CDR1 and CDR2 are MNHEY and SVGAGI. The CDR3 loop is CASKTMTGGNTF. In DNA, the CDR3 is TGTGCCAGCAAGACGATGACAGGGGGGAACACCTTC.

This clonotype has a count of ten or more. CDR3 protein: CASSPPSMGDRGYTF. The CDR3 nucleotides read TGTGCCAGCAGCCCGCCGAGTATGGGGGATCGTGGCTACACCTTC. This chain uses TRBV5-8 with TRBJ1-2; maybe TRBD1 (5 bases). The CDR3 extends over 15 amino acids. Germline V CDR1 and CDR2: SGHTS, YDEGEE. V was clipped by 4 bases and J by 7 bases, with 20 bases between them. Using reference TRBV5-8 and TRBJ1-2 for the parts outside the CDR3, the full variable domain is EAGVTQSPTHLIKTRGQQATLRCSPISGHTSVYWYQQALGLGLQFLLWYDEGEERNRGNFPPRFSGRQFPNYSSELNVNALELEDSALYLCASSPPSMGDRGYTFGSGTRLTVV.

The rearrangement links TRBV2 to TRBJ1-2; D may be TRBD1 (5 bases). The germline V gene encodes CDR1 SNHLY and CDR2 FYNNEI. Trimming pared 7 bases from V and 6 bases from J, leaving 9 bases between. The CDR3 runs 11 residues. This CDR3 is CASNQGDGYTF. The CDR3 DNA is TGTGCCAGCAACCAGGGAGATGGCTACACCTTC.

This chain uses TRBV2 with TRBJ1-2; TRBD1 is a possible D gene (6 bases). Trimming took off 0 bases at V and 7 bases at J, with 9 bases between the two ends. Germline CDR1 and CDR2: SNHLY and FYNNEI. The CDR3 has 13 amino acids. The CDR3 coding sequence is TGTGCCAGCAGTGAAGCGAGGGGGGGTGGCTACACCTTC. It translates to CASSEARGGGYTF. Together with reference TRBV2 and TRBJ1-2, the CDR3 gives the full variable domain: EPEVTQTPSHQVTQMGQEVILRCVPISNHLYFYWYRQILGQKVEFLVSFYNNEISEKSEIFDDQFSVERPDGSNFTLKIRSTKLEDSAMYFCASSEARGGGYTFGSGTRLTVV.

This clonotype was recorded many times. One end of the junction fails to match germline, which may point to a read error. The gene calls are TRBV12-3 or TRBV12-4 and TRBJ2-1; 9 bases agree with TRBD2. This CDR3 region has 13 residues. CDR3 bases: TGTGCCTGCAGAGTTAGCGGGAGCCATGAGCAGTTCTTC. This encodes CACRVSGSHEQFF.

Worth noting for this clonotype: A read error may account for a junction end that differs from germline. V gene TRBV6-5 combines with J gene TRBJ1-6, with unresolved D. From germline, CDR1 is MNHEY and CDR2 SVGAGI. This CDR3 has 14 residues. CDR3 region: CASSYRSYNSPLHF. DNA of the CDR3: TGTGCCAGCAGTTACCGGAGTTATAATTCGCCCCTCCACTTT.

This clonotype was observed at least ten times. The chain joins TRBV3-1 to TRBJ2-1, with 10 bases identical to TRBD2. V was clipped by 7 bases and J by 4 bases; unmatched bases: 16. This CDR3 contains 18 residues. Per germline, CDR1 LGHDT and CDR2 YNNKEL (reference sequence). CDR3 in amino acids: CASMGAGLAGERYNEQFF. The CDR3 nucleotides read TGTGCCAGCATGGGGGCAGGGCTAGCGGGAGAGAGGTACAATGAGCAGTTCTTC.

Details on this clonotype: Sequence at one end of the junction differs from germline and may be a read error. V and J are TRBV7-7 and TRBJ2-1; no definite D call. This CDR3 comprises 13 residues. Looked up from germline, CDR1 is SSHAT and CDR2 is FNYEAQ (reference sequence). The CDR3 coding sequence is TGTGCTAGCAGCTTAAGTCAGAACAATGAGCAGTTCTTC. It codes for CASSLSQNNEQFF.

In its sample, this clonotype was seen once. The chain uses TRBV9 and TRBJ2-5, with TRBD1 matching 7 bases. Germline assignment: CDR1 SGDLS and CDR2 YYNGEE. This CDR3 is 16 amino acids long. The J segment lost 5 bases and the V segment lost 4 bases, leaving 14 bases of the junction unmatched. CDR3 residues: CASSQEGTQGRETQYF. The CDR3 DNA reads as TGTGCCAGCAGCCAAGAGGGGACACAGGGGCGCGAGACCCAGTACTTC.

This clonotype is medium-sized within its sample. Here the CDR3 DNA reads TGCAGTGCTAGACAGGGAGGCACTGAAGCTTTCTTT. Its protein is CSARQGGTEAFF. The chain recombines TRBV20-1 with TRBJ1-1, with D possibly TRBD1 on 5 matching bases. Trimming stripped 2 bases from V and 4 bases from J, with 8 bases between. The CDR3 sequence is 12 residues long. Germline CDR1 DFQATT, CDR2 SNEGSKA (reference sequence).

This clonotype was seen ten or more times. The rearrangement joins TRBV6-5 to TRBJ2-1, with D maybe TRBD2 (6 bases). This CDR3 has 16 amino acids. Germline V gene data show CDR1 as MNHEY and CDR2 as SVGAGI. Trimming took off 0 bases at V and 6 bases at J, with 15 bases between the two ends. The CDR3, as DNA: TGTGCCAGCAGTTACTCGTGGGGGGATCCTTCCAATGAGCAGTTCTTC. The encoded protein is CASSYSWGDPSNEQFF.